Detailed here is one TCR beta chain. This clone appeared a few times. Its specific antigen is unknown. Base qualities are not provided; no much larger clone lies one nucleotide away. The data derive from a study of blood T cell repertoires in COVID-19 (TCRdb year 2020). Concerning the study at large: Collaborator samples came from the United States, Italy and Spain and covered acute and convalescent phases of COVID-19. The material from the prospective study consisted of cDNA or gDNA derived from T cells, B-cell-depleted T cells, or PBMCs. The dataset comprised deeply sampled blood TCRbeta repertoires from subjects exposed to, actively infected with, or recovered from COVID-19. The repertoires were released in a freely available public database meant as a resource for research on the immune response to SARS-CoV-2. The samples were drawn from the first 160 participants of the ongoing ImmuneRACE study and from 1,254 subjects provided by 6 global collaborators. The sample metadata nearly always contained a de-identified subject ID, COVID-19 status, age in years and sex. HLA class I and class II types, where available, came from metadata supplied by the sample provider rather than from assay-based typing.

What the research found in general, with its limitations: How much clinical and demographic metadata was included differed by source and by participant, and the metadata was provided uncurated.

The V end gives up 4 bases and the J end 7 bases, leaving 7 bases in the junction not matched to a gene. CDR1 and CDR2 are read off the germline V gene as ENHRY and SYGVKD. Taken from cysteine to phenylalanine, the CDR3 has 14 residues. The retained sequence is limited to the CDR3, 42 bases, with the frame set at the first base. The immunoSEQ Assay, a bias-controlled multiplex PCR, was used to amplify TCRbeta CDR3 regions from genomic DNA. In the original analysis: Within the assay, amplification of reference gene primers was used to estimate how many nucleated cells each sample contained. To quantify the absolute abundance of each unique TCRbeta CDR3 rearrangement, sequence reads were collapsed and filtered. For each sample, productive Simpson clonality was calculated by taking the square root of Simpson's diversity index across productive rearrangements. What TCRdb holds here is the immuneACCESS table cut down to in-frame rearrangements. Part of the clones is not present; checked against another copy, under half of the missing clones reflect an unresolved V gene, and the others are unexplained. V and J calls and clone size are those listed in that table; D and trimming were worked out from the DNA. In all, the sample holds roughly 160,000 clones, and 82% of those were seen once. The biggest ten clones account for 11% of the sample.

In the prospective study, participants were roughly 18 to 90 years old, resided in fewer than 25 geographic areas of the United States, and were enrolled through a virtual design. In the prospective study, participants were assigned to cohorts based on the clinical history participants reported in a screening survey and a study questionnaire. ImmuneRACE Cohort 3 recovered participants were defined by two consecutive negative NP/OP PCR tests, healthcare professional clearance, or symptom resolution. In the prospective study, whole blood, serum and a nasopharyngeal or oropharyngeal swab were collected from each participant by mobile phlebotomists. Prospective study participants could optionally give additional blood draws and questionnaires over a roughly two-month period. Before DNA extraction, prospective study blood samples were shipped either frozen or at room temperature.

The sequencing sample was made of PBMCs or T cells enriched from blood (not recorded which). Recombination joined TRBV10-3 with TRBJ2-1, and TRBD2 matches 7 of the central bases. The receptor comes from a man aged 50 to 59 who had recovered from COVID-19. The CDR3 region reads CAISAREVGNEQFF. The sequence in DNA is TGTGCCATCAGTGCACGGGAGGTGGGGAATGAGCAGTTCTTC.